The 18 T cell receptor beta chains given below trace back to one sample, sequenced in a study of OX40 agonist ivuxolimab in advanced cancers. TCRdb's table, derived via immunoSEQ multiplex PCR, lists solely in-frame clones and lacks some. The sample carries roughly 60,000 clones, around 90% recorded once. The material sequenced was CD4+ or CD8+ T cells sorted from blood, taken in a trial of the OX40 agonist ivuxolimab. The receptors stem from an adult with an advanced solid tumor such as melanoma, head and neck, liver or kidney cancer.

The rearrangement joins TRBV6-1 to TRBJ2-7; TRBD2 aligns across 12 bases. CDR3 length: 15 amino acids. Germline V gene sequence: CDR1 MNHNS, CDR2 SASEGT. Unmatched junction bases numbered 6, after V lost 4 bases and J lost 5 bases. This chain's CDR3 is CASSAGLAGSHEQYF. DNA for the CDR3: TGTGCCAGCAGTGCAGGACTAGCGGGATCCCACGAGCAGTACTTC.

V gene TRBV27 combines with J gene TRBJ2-1; the D gene is possibly TRBD1 (6 bases). Trimming pared 4 bases from V and 2 bases from J, leaving 9 bases between. The germline CDR1 and CDR2 sequences are MNHEY and SMNVEV (reference sequence). The CDR3 contains 14 residues. In nucleotides, the CDR3 is TGTGCCAGCAGTTCAGGGGAAGCCTACAATGAGCAGTTCTTC. Translated, it gives CASSSGEAYNEQFF.

J is TRBJ2-1 and V is TRBV28; D remains ambiguous. Trimming removed 8 bases from V and 6 bases from J, with 11 bases in between. CDR1 and CDR2 from the germline V gene are MDHEN and SYDVKM. The length of the CDR3 is 12 residues. Here the CDR3 reads CASLTKRNEQFF. The DNA of the CDR3 is TGTGCCAGCCTGACCAAGCGCAATGAGCAGTTCTTC.

Details on this clone: The junction does not match germline at one end; this may be a read error. The gene calls are TRBV7-7 and TRBJ2-2; no firm D call. Germline V gives CDR1 SSHAT, CDR2 FNYEAQ (reference sequence). The CDR3 runs 19 residues. CDR3 sequence: CASSLVALGSTANTGELFF. The CDR3 bases are TGTGCTAGCAGCTTAGTGGCCCTCGGTAGCACAGCGAACACCGGGGAGCTGTTTTTT.

J is TRBJ1-2 and V is TRBV7-2; D not resolved. Germline V gene lookup returns CDR1 SGHTA and CDR2 FQGNSA. Trimming shortened V by 1 base and J by 2 bases, and 5 bases separated the two germline ends. The CDR3 is 13 residues long. CDR3 DNA sequence: TGTGCCAGCAGCTTAGGGGAAAACTATGGCTACACCTTC. It translates to CASSLGENYGYTF.

The chain couples TRBV9 to TRBJ1-3; 7 nucleotides align to TRBD1. The germline V gene encodes CDR1 SGDLS and CDR2 YYNGEE. J was trimmed by 0 bases and V by 3 bases; bases with no gene match: 6. The CDR3 has 16 amino acids. CDR3 DNA sequence: TGTGCCAGCAGCGACGGACAGGCGAGCTCTGGAAACACCATATATTTT. It yields the protein CASSDGQASSGNTIYF.

The V call is TRBV2, the J call TRBJ2-1; a weak D match, TRBD2 (6 bases). The CDR3 covers 15 residues. From germline, CDR1 is SNHLY and CDR2 FYNNEI. V lost 8 bases and J lost 8, with 22 bases in between. CDR3 region: CASGAGRRQRDEQFF. The DNA for the CDR3 is TGTGCCAGCGGAGCGGGCCGCCGGCAAAGGGATGAGCAGTTCTTC.

V usage is TRBV27 and J usage is TRBJ2-3; unclear D gene. The CDR3 totals 14 residues. Germline assignment: CDR1 MNHEY and CDR2 SMNVEV (reference sequence). Trimming stripped 2 bases from V and 3 bases from J, with 9 bases between. The CDR3 spells CASSLQRPTDTQYF. The CDR3 DNA reads TGTGCCAGCAGTTTACAGCGACCAACAGATACGCAGTATTTT.

The chain is built from TRBV18 and TRBJ2-2; D not resolved. This CDR3 has 16 residues. CDR1 and CDR2 (germline): KGHSH, LQKENI. Trimming removed 3 bases from V and 2 bases from J, with 13 bases in between. In DNA form, the CDR3 reads TGTGCCAGCTCACCCCTTAGACCACCTAACACCGGGGAGCTGTTTTTT. Translation: CASSPLRPPNTGELFF. Full variable domain (rest looked up from reference TRBV18 and TRBJ2-2): NAGVMQNPRHLVRRRGQEARLRCSPMKGHSHVYWYRQLPEEGLKFMVYLQKENIIDESGMPKERFSAEFPKEGPSILRIQQVVRGDSAAYFCASSPLRPPNTGELFFGEGSRLTVL.

The chain recombines TRBV5-4 with TRBJ1-4; 7 bases line up with TRBD1. This CDR3 comprises 15 residues. CDR1 and CDR2 (germline): SGHNT, YYREEE (reference sequence). V shed 4 bases, J shed 7 bases, and the junction held 10 bases outside the gene matches. CDR3 residues: CASSRSSQGVEKLFF. CDR3 DNA sequence: TGTGCCAGCAGCCGCTCTTCCCAGGGGGTTGAAAAACTGTTTTTT.

This chain links TRBV28 with TRBJ2-5; D is unresolved. This CDR3 has 13 amino acids. Trimming left V 4 bases short and J 1 base short, with 7 bases between. Germline CDR1 and CDR2: MDHEN and SYDVKM. The CDR3 DNA is TGTGCCAGCAGTTCCCGAACCCAAGAGACCCAGTACTTC. It specifies CASSSRTQETQYF.

The CDR3 is CASSFLSSAPSTDTQYF. CDR3 coding DNA: TGTGCCAGCAGCTTCCTATCGTCGGCTCCAAGTACAGATACGCAGTATTTT. V gene TRBV7-6 combines with J gene TRBJ2-3, with unresolved D. V shed 3 bases and J shed 3 bases, with 19 bases lying between them. Germline values: CDR1 SGHVS, CDR2 FNYEAQ. The CDR3 consists of 17 residues.

The CDR3 sequence is CSASRDYEQYF. Here the CDR3 DNA reads TGCAGTGCTAGTCGGGATTACGAGCAGTACTTC. The rearrangement links TRBV20-1 to TRBJ2-7; D is possibly TRBD2 (5 bases). Trimming removed 3 bases at V and 4 bases at J, with 7 bases between. The CDR3 totals 11 residues. Per germline, CDR1 DFQATT and CDR2 SNEGSKA (reference sequence).

The chain recombines TRBV25-1 with TRBJ2-7; D not resolved. The CDR3 contains 11 residues. The germline V gene has CDR1 MGHDK and CDR2 SYGVNS. Trimming stripped 6 bases from V and 5 bases from J, with 8 bases between. CDR3 coding DNA: TGTGCCAGCAGAGAGAACAACGAGCAGTACTTC. Its protein product is CASRENNEQYF.

This rearrangement joins TRBV7-6 to TRBJ2-7, with a possible D match to TRBD2 (6 bases). The V end was cut by 1 base, the J end by 0 bases, with 19 bases between. CDR3 length: 18 amino acids. CDR1 is SGHVS and CDR2 is FNYEAQ in the germline V gene. The CDR3 reads CASSLGPSEPTSSYEQYF. In DNA, the CDR3 is TGTGCCAGCAGCTTAGGGCCTTCGGAGCCGACTAGCTCCTACGAGCAGTACTTC. Combining the CDR3 with reference TRBV7-6 and TRBJ2-7 gives the whole variable domain GAGVSQSPRYKVTKRGQDVALRCDPISGHVSLYWYRQALGQGPEFLTYFNYEAQQDKSGLPNDRFSAERPEGSISTLTIQRTEQRDSAMYRCASSLGPSEPTSSYEQYFGPGTRLTVT.

This sequence joins TRBV11-3 and TRBJ2-2; D not resolved. Trimming cost V 1 base and J 6 bases, with 3 bases left between them. Germline V gene sequence: CDR1 SGHNT, CDR2 YENEEA. The CDR3 extends over 12 amino acids. The CDR3 DNA reads as TGTGCCAGCAGCTTAGGTCCCGGGGAGCTGTTTTTT. Its protein product is CASSLGPGELFF. The full variable domain, completed using reference TRBV11-3 and TRBJ2-2, is EAGVVQSPRYKIIEKKQPVAFWCNPISGHNTLYWYLQNLGQGPELLIRYENEEAVDDSQLPKDRFSAERLKGVDSTLKIQPAELGDSAVYLCASSLGPGELFFGEGSRLTVL.

The chain recombines TRBV4-1 with TRBJ2-5; 8 nucleotides match TRBD1. V trimming: 0 bases; J trimming: 6 bases; junction bases outside the gene matches: 9. Germline V CDR1 and CDR2: MGHRA, YSYEKL. The CDR3 has 16 amino acids. CDR3: CASSQDKGTGKKTQYF. The CDR3, as DNA: TGCGCCAGCAGCCAAGATAAAGGGACAGGAAAAAAGACCCAGTACTTC.

The chain combines TRBV29-1 with TRBJ2-4; unclear D gene. This CDR3 is 13 amino acids long. Deletions cut 7 bases from V and 7 bases from J, with 17 bases between. The germline V gene has CDR1 SQVTM and CDR2 ANQGSEA. The CDR3 region is CSASPAVGNIQYF. The DNA of the CDR3 is TGCAGCGCCTCGCCGGCAGTAGGGAACATTCAGTACTTC.